The 3 T cell receptor beta chains listed next were all sequenced from one sample in a study of T cell responses to AZD1222 COVID-19 vaccine. The table came from immunoSEQ multiplex PCR; TCRdb's copy has only in-frame clones and leaves some out. The sample comprises more than 150,000 clones, about nine tenths of which are singletons, and approximately 1.8% rests with the top ten. Sequenced material: peripheral blood, taken on day 0 of AZD1222 vaccination. The receptors come from an adult in good health.

The CDR3 sequence: CASSLANRDRGRVGANTEAFF. In nucleotides, the CDR3 is TGCGCCAGCAGCTTGGCCAACCGGGACAGGGGGCGCGTTGGGGCGAACACTGAAGCTTTCTTT. The chain carries TRBV5-1 and TRBJ1-1; TRBD1 matches 12 bases. The germline V gene encodes CDR1 SGHRS and CDR2 YFSETQ. The V and J ends lost 0 bases and 1 base, in that order; junction bases with no gene match: 16. The CDR3 is 21 amino acids.

The rearrangement joins TRBV6-5 to TRBJ1-4; D might be TRBD1 (5 bases). V lost 0 bases and J lost 7, with 15 bases in between. The germline gives CDR1 MNHEY, CDR2 SVGAGI. This CDR3 has 16 amino acids. The CDR3 here is CASSYSSGYAGEKLFF. The CDR3 DNA reads TGTGCCAGCAGTTACTCCTCAGGGTATGCAGGTGAAAAACTGTTTTTT.

The chain links TRBV2 to TRBJ2-7; 8 bases are a match to TRBD2. CDR1 and CDR2 from the germline V gene are SNHLY and FYNNEI. CDR3 size: 15 residues. The V and J ends lost 6 bases and 2 bases, in that order; junction bases with no gene match: 9. CDR3 protein: CASSELAEGAYEQYF. CDR3 sequence (DNA): TGTGCCAGCAGCGAACTAGCGGAAGGGGCCTACGAGCAGTACTTC.